The 27 T cell receptor beta chains below come from one sample, sequenced in a study of human T cells and chemical hapten exposure. Time point reported: pre-sensitization, week 0. Described treatment: therapeutic diphenylcyclopropenone sensitization with weekly scalp DPC. TCRdb processed the RACE reads anew with MiXCR; each CDR3 protein has one entry. The data hold 270,000 or so distinct CDR3 sequences, with approximately 7.5% observed a single time. The sample was whole blood, taken in connection with sensitization to the hapten diphenylcyclopropenone (DPC). These receptors originate from a young man with alopecia areata. Some clones in this sample may be carry-over from other donors' samples.

This clonotype turned up a few times. The V and J genes are TRBV24-1 and TRBJ2-3; D gene ambiguous. This CDR3 is built from 13 residues. The ends were cut back, 3 bases at V and 6 bases at J, with 9 bases in the middle. The germline CDR1 and CDR2 sequences are KGHDR and SFDVKD. CDR3 amino acids: CATSDGGPDTQYF. The CDR3, as DNA: TGTGCCACCAGTGATGGTGGTCCGGATACGCAGTATTTT.

This clonotype was counted only a few times. This rearrangement joins TRBV2 to TRBJ2-5; 7 positions agree with TRBD1. CDR1 and CDR2 from the germline V gene are SNHLY and FYNNEI. J was trimmed by 2 bases and V by 7 bases; bases with no gene match: 4. The CDR3 has 13 residues. The CDR3 nucleotides are TGTGCCAGCAACTTGGACAGGCAAGAGACCCAGTACTTC. Translated: CASNLDRQETQYF.

On this clonotype itself: One base away lies a much larger clone, so this may be a sequencing read error. The chain recombines TRBV7-6 with TRBJ1-2; TRBD1 is a possible D gene (5 bases). Germline V CDR1 and CDR2: SGHVS, FNYEAQ. The CDR3 spans 13 residues. V lost 2 bases and J 4 bases, leaving 8 bases between the germline ends. The CDR3 sequence is CASSLMGRYGYTF. The CDR3 DNA is TGTGCCAGCAGCTTAATGGGGCGCTATGGCTACACCTTC.

The CDR3 nucleotides are TGTGCCACGGGTTCCCACGAAACCGGGGAGCTGTTTTTT. The encoded protein is CATGSHETGELFF. V gene TRBV24-1 combines with J gene TRBJ2-2; D not resolved. CDR1 is KGHDR and CDR2 is SFDVKD in the germline V gene. This CDR3 is 13 amino acids long. V was pared by 10 bases and J by 5 bases, with 13 bases between.

In this sample, this clonotype turned up a few times. The CDR3 nucleotides read TGTGCCAGCAGCCGGGGGACAGTCTATAATTCACCCCTCCACTTT. It specifies CASSRGTVYNSPLHF. This chain joins TRBV12-3 or TRBV12-4 and TRBJ1-6; 7 bases are shared with TRBD1. This CDR3 spans 15 amino acids. V was clipped by 6 bases and J by 3 bases; unmatched bases: 5.

There are many counts of this clonotype. The chain uses TRBV5-1 and TRBJ1-2; D is unclear. Germline CDR1 SGHRS, CDR2 YFSETQ. The CDR3 is 13 residues long. The germline V and J ends were trimmed by 4 bases and 4 bases, with 11 bases remaining between them. The CDR3 DNA follows: TGCGCCAGCAGCCCGGATCTCGGCTATGGCTACACCTTC. Residues: CASSPDLGYGYTF.

The chain joins TRBV7-9 to TRBJ2-2, with 9 positions matching TRBD1. J was trimmed by 6 bases and V by 5 bases; bases with no gene match: 19. The CDR3 consists of 19 residues. Germline V gene data show CDR1 as SEHNR and CDR2 as FQNEAQ (reference sequence). CDR3 coding DNA: TGTGCCAGCAGCACGACCCTAAACGAAGGACAGGGGAAATCCGGGGAGCTGTTTTTT. This translates into CASSTTLNEGQGKSGELFF.

This clonotype was found many times. This chain joins TRBV6-2 or TRBV6-3 and TRBJ1-5; 10 bases agree with TRBD1. With V trimmed by 6 bases and J by 7 bases, 9 bases remained unmatched. CDR3 size: 15 residues. The germline V gene has CDR1 MNHEY and CDR2 SVGEGT. This chain's CDR3 is CASSGPGQGKQPQHF. The CDR3, as DNA: TGTGCCAGCAGCGGTCCGGGACAGGGGAAGCAGCCCCAGCATTTT.

This clonotype was observed a few times. The genes are TRBV6-2 or TRBV6-3 and TRBJ2-5; D could derive from TRBD1 or TRBD2 (5 bases each). Trimming took 6 bases from V and 5 from J, leaving 28 bases between them. This CDR3 contains 18 residues. Germline lookup yields CDR1 MNHEY and CDR2 SVGEGT. The chain's CDR3 is CASSLRDPTYPLLETQYF. The CDR3 bases are TGTGCCAGCAGCCTCCGGGACCCTACATACCCCCTACTGGAGACCCAGTACTTC.

The chain joins TRBV10-3 to TRBJ2-7, with 10 bases matching TRBD1. CDR1 is ENHRY and CDR2 is SYGVKD in the germline V gene. Unmatched junction bases numbered 8, after V lost 0 bases and J lost 6 bases. The CDR3 contains 16 residues. The CDR3: CAISESLWDRGSEQYF. The CDR3 region has the DNA TGTGCCATCAGTGAGTCCCTCTGGGACAGGGGAAGCGAGCAGTACTTC.

J is TRBJ1-2 and V is TRBV3-1; TRBD1 matches at 9 bases. This CDR3 is built from 15 residues. The ends lost 1 base at V and 4 bases at J; junction bases unmatched: 4. Germline V gene sequence: CDR1 LGHDT, CDR2 YNNKEL (reference sequence). Written as DNA, the CDR3 is TGTGCCAGCAGCCAAGGGGGACAGGGAGCCTATGGCTACACCTTC. It codes for CASSQGGQGAYGYTF.

This sequence joins TRBV6-6 and TRBJ1-3; no firm D call. Germline lookup yields CDR1 MNHNY and CDR2 SVGAGI (reference sequence). This CDR3 has 14 residues. The V gene lost 7 bases and the J gene lost 2 bases, with 12 bases spanning the gap. CDR3 DNA sequence: TGTGCCAGCAAAGTGGGGTTGGCTGGAAACACCATATATTTT. It translates to CASKVGLAGNTIYF.

This clonotype was counted at least ten times. The chain joins TRBV11-2 to TRBJ2-1, with TRBD1 matching 7 bases. Trimming at V came to 5 bases and at J to 6 bases, leaving 13 bases not matched to a gene. CDR1 is SGHAT, CDR2 FQNNGV, per germline. This CDR3 has 16 residues. This CDR3 is CASSQKGRQGINEQFF. In nucleotides, the CDR3 is TGTGCCAGCAGCCAGAAAGGAAGACAGGGTATCAATGAGCAGTTCTTC.

V usage is TRBV3-1 and J usage is TRBJ1-5; D unresolved. V was shortened by 2 bases and J by 0 bases, with 5 bases between the two germline ends. This CDR3 has 14 residues. Germline CDR1 reads LGHDT; CDR2 reads YNNKEL (reference sequence). CDR3 loop: CASSQTSSNQPQHF. For the CDR3, the DNA is TGTGCCAGCAGCCAAACAAGTAGCAATCAGCCCCAGCATTTT. Full variable domain (outside the CDR3, taken from reference TRBV3-1 and TRBJ1-5): DTAVSQTPKYLVTQMGNDKSIKCEQNLGHDTMYWYKQDSKKFLKIMFSYNNKELIINETVPNRFSPKSPDKAHLNLHINSLELGDSAVYFCASSQTSSNQPQHFGDGTRLSIL.

This clonotype appeared many times. The chain carries TRBV27 and TRBJ2-5, with no clear D. This CDR3 contains 13 residues. CDR1 and CDR2 (germline): MNHEY, SMNVEV (reference sequence). Trimming left V 4 bases short and J 4 bases short, with 10 bases between. CDR3 in amino acids: CASSSKVIETQYF. In nucleotides, the CDR3 is TGTGCCAGCAGTTCTAAGGTGATAGAGACCCAGTACTTC.

The chain employs TRBV7-2 and TRBJ1-5; no clear D gene. CDR1 SGHTA and CDR2 FQGNSA come from the germline V gene. The CDR3 is made up of 15 amino acids. V was clipped by 5 bases and J by 0 bases, with 11 bases between them. Here the CDR3 DNA reads TGTGCCAGCAGCCCCGGACGGAATAGCAATCAGCCCCAGCATTTT. Protein sequence: CASSPGRNSNQPQHF.

The V call is TRBV6-1, the J call TRBJ1-4; D unresolved. This CDR3 comprises 13 residues. Germline loops: CDR1 MNHNS, CDR2 SASEGT. The V end was cut by 7 bases, the J end by 0 bases, with 6 bases between. As DNA, the CDR3 is TGTGCCAGCAAAATTGCAACTAATGAAAAACTGTTTTTT. This translates into CASKIATNEKLFF.

The rearrangement joins TRBV7-9 to TRBJ1-1, with TRBD1 matching 7 bases. In germline, CDR1 is SEHNR, CDR2 FQNEAQ (reference sequence). This CDR3 region has 16 residues. The junction had 12 bases not matched to a gene; V was cut back by 5 bases and J by 3 bases. DNA of the CDR3: TGTGCCAGCAGCCCGATGACAGGGATCACTGACACTGAAGCTTTCTTT. This codes for CASSPMTGITDTEAFF.

This clonotype has a handful of counts. The chain has TRBV7-2 and TRBJ1-2; a possible D gene is TRBD1 (6 bases). V was cut by 1 base and J by 2 bases, with 14 bases left in between. From germline, CDR1 is SGHTA and CDR2 FQGNSA. This CDR3 has 16 amino acids. CDR3 protein: CASSLDIDRNNYGYTF. The DNA of the CDR3 is TGTGCCAGCAGCTTAGATATTGACAGGAACAACTATGGCTACACCTTC.

The chain has TRBV6-5 and TRBJ2-1, with TRBD2 as a possible D gene (5 bases). The V gene's germline CDR1 is MNHEY and CDR2 SVGAGI. Trimming removed 2 bases from V and 9 bases from J, with 17 bases in between. This CDR3 comprises 15 residues. CDR3 sequence (DNA): TGTGCCAGCAGTTACAAAGGACTGCACGTCGGTGAGCAGTTCTTC. This translates into CASSYKGLHVGEQFF.

The table lists this clonotype with many counts. The chain joins TRBV25-1 to TRBJ1-1; maybe TRBD1 (5 bases). Trimming stripped 2 bases from V and 5 bases from J, with 9 bases between. Germline CDR1 reads MGHDK; CDR2 reads SYGVNS. CDR3 length: 13 residues. The DNA of the CDR3 is TGTGCCAGCAGTGAACCAGACAGAACTGAAGCTTTCTTT. It is translated as CASSEPDRTEAFF.

This clonotype was observed a few times. V and J are TRBV7-9 and TRBJ1-2; D may be TRBD1 (5 bases). This CDR3 has 13 amino acids. V gave up 5 bases and J gave up 5 bases, with 12 bases separating them. Per the germline V gene, CDR1 is SEHNR and CDR2 is FQNEAQ (reference sequence). The CDR3 DNA follows: TGTGCCAGCAGCAAACAGGTTCTGTATGGCTACACCTTC. This sequence encodes CASSKQVLYGYTF.

This clonotype was counted only a few times. The chain links TRBV20-1 to TRBJ2-3, with TRBD2 identical over 7 bases. V lost 5 bases, J lost 1 base, and 6 bases stayed unmatched. The CDR3 is made up of 14 amino acids. The germline CDR1 and CDR2 sequences are DFQATT and SNEGSKA (reference sequence). This CDR3 reads CSAPWGGGTDTQYF. The CDR3 region has the DNA TGCAGTGCTCCGTGGGGGGGTGGCACAGATACGCAGTATTTT.

This clonotype was counted only a few times. This sequence joins TRBV29-1 and TRBJ1-4, with D possibly TRBD1 on 5 matching bases. CDR1 and CDR2 (germline): SQVTM, ANQGSEA. CDR3 length equals 12 residues. With 4 bases removed from V and 5 bases from J, the gap between germline ends came to 8 bases. CDR3 DNA sequence: TGCAGCGTTGGCAGGGCAAATGAAAAACTGTTTTTT. It is translated as CSVGRANEKLFF.

The genes are TRBV5-1 and TRBJ1-1; D remains unclear. The length of the CDR3 is 16 residues. Germline V gene data show CDR1 as SGHRS and CDR2 as YFSETQ. The V and J ends lost 0 bases and 4 bases respectively, with 16 bases between them. For the CDR3, the DNA is TGCGCCAGCAGCTTGGGGACGGGCTCATCGGGCACTGAAGCTTTCTTT. Its translation: CASSLGTGSSGTEAFF.

This clonotype has a handful of counts. The chain is built from TRBV4-3 and TRBJ2-5; D ambiguous. The CDR3 length is 13 residues. Per germline, CDR1 LGHNA and CDR2 YSLEER. The ends were cut back, 1 base at V and 1 base at J, with 4 bases in the middle. CDR3 residues: CASSQAFQETQYF. The CDR3 region has the DNA TGCGCCAGCAGCCAAGCTTTCCAAGAGACCCAGTACTTC.

This clonotype was seen a few times. CDR3 protein: CASSLSRQPYGYTF. For the CDR3, the DNA is TGTGCCAGCAGTCTCTCGAGACAGCCCTATGGCTACACCTTC. V is TRBV6-5 and J is TRBJ1-2; possibly TRBD1 for D (5 bases). The germline V gene has CDR1 MNHEY and CDR2 SVGAGI. Trimming took 5 bases from V and 4 from J, leaving 14 bases between them. This CDR3 has 14 residues.